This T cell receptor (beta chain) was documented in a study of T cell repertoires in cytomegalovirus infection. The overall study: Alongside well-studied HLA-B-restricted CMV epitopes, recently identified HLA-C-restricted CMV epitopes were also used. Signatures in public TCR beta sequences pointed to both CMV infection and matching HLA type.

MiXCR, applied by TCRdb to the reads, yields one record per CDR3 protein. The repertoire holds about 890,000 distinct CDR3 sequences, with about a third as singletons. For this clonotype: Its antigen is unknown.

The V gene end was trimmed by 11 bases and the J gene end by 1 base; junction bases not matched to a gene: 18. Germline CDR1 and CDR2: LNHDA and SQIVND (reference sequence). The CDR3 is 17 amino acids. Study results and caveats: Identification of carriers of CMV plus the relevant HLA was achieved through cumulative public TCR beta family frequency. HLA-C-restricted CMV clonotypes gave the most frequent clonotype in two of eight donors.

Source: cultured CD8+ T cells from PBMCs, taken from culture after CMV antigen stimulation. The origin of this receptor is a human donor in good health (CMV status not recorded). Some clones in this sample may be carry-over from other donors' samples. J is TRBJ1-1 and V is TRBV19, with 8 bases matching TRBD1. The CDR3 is CALSPDREDISNTEAFF. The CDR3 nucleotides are TGTGCCCTCAGCCCGGACAGGGAGGATATATCGAACACTGAAGCTTTCTTT.